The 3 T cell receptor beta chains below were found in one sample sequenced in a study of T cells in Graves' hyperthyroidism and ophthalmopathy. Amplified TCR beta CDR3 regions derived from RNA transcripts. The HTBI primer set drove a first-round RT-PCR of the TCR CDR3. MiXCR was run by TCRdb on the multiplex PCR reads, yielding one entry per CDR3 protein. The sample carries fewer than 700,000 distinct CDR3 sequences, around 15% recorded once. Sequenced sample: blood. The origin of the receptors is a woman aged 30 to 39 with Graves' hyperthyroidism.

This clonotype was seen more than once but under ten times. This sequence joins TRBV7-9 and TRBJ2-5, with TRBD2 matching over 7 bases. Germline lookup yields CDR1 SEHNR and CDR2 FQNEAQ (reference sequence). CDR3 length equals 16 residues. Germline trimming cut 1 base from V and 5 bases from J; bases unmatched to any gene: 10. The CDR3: CASSLDGGSSRETQYF. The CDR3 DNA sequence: TGTGCCAGCAGCTTAGACGGCGGGAGTTCTCGGGAGACCCAGTACTTC. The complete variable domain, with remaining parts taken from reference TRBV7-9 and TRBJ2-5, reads DTGVSQNPRHKITKRGQNVTFRCDPISEHNRLYWYRQTLGQGPEFLTYFQNEAQLEKSRLLSDRFSAERPKGSFSTLEIQRTEQGDSAMYLCASSLDGGSSRETQYFGPGTRLLVL.

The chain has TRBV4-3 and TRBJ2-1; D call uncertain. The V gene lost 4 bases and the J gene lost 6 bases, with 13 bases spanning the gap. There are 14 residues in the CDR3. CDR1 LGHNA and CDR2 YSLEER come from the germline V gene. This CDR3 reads CASSLERLSNEQFF. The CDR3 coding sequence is TGCGCCAGCAGCCTAGAACGGCTAAGCAATGAGCAGTTCTTC.

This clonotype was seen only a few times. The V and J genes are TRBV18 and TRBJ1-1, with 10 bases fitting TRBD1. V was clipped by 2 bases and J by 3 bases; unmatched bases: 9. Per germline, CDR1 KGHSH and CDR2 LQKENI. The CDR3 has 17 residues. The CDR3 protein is CASSPDRGRTRDTEAFF. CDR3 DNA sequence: TGTGCCAGCTCACCAGACAGGGGGCGGACTAGGGACACTGAAGCTTTCTTT.